These 3 T cell receptor beta chains came from one sample sequenced in a study of regulatory T cells in long-lasting Graves disease. TCR beta libraries were built with iRepertoire HTBI primers and Arm-PCR of CDR3 regions. TCRdb itself ran the multiplex PCR reads through MiXCR, one entry per CDR3 protein. The sample contains about 530,000 distinct CDR3 sequences, about 16% of which appear only once. The time point is: newly diagnosed GD, antithyroid drugs for less than 3 months. PBMC RNA served as the TCR library source. These sequences were also reported in another study, on T cells in Graves' hyperthyroidism and ophthalmopathy.

Sequencing used peripheral blood mononuclear cells (PBMCs), obtained at new diagnosis, from a patient treated with antithyroid drugs. These TCRs come from a woman aged 40 to 65 with Graves disease.

In this sample, this clonotype turned up a few times. The chain uses TRBV20-1 and TRBJ2-1; the D is unclear. In germline, CDR1 is DFQATT, CDR2 SNEGSKA (reference sequence). The CDR3 spans 11 residues. Trimming pared 5 bases from V and 4 bases from J, leaving 6 bases between. CDR3 region: CSAPRYNEQFF. The CDR3 coding sequence is TGCAGTGCTCCCCGGTACAATGAGCAGTTCTTC.

This chain joins TRBV5-5 and TRBJ2-1; 10 nucleotides align to TRBD1. The junction had 10 bases not matched to a gene; V was cut back by 6 bases and J by 4 bases. Germline loops: CDR1 SGHKS, CDR2 YYEKEE (reference sequence). CDR3 length equals 16 residues. Here the CDR3 reads CASTHGGTGVYNEQFF. Here the CDR3 DNA reads TGTGCCAGCACCCATGGGGGGACAGGGGTATACAATGAGCAGTTCTTC. Variable domain in full (rest from reference TRBV5-5 and TRBJ2-1): DAGVTQSPTHLIKTRGQQVTLRCSPISGHKSVSWYQQVLGQGPQFIFQYYEKEERGRGNFPDRFSARQFPNYSSELNVNALLLGDSALYLCASTHGGTGVYNEQFFGPGTRLTVL.

This chain uses TRBV30 with TRBJ1-2; D uncertain. CDR3 length: 12 amino acids. Germline V gene lookup returns CDR1 GTSNPN and CDR2 SVGIG (reference sequence). The CDR3 DNA is TGTGCTACAGAAAACGGCGGTTATGGCTACACCTTC. It translates to CATENGGYGYTF.